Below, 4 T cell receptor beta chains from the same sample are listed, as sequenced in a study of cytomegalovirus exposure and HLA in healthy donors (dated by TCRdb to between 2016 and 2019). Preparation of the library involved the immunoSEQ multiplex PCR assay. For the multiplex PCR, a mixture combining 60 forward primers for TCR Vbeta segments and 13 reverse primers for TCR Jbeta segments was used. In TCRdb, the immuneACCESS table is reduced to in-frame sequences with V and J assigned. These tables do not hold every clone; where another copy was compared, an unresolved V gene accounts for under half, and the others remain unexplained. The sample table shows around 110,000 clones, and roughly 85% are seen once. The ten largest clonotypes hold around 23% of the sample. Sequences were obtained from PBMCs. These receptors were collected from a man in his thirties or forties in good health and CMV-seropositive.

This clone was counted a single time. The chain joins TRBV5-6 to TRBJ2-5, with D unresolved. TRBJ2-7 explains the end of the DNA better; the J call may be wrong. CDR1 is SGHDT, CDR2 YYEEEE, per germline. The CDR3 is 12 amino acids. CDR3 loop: CASSLGGYEQYF. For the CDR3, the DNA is TGTGCCAGCAGCTTGGGCGGCTACGAGCAGTACTTC.

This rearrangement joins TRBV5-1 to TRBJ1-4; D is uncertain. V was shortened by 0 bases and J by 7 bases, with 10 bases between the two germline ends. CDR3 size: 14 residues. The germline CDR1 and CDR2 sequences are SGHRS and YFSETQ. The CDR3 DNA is TGCGCCAGCAGCTTGGACATCGCGGGTGAAAAACTGTTTTTT. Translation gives CASSLDIAGEKLFF.

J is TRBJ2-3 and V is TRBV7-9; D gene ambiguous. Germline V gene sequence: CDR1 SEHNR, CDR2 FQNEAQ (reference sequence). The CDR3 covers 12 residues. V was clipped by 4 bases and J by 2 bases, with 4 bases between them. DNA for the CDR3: TGTGCCAGCAGCTCAGTCACAGATACGCAGTATTTT. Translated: CASSSVTDTQYF.

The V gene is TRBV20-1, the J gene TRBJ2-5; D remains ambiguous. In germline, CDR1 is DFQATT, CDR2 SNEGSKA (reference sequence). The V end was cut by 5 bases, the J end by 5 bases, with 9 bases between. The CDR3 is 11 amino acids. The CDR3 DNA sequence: TGCAGTGCTGAATCCGGTGAGACCCAGTACTTC. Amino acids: CSAESGETQYF.